These 10 T cell receptor beta chains came from one sample sequenced in a study of blood T cell repertoires in COVID-19 (dated by TCRdb to the early 2020s). The protocol used for the library was the immunoSEQ multiplex PCR assay. TCRdb carries this immuneACCESS record with in-frame sequences only. Its versions omit some clonotypes, under half of them owing to an unresolved V gene in the studies checked, with the rest unexplained. This sample holds 200,000 to 250,000 clones; roughly four fifths were observed only once. Around 9.2% of the sample belongs to the ten largest clones. Sequencing was performed on PBMCs or T cells enriched from blood (not recorded which). These receptors originate from a man aged 40-49 years who had recovered from COVID-19.

J is TRBJ1-1 and V is TRBV29-1, with TRBD1 identical over 11 bases. The trim removed 6 bases at V and 6 bases at J, leaving 6 bases unmatched. Germline V lookup: CDR1 SQVTM, CDR2 ANQGSEA. The CDR3 runs 13 residues. In DNA, the CDR3 is TGCAGCGTGACGGGACAGGGGGTCTCTGAAGCTTTCTTT. It yields the protein CSVTGQGVSEAFF.

The CDR3 sequence: CATRTSGGLRKSDTQYF. The DNA for the CDR3 is TGTGCCACCCGGACTAGCGGGGGGTTGAGGAAGTCAGATACGCAGTATTTT. The rearrangement joins TRBV27 to TRBJ2-3; TRBD2 matches at 14 bases. CDR1 and CDR2 from the germline V gene are MNHEY and SMNVEV (reference sequence). The V and J ends lost 10 bases and 4 bases, in that order; junction bases with no gene match: 13. The CDR3 totals 17 residues.

The V gene is TRBV30, the J gene TRBJ2-4, with a possible D match to TRBD1 (5 bases). CDR1 and CDR2 from the germline V gene are GTSNPN and SVGIG (reference sequence). The CDR3 is 12 residues long. Trimming left V 3 bases short and J 6 bases short, with 9 bases between. CDR3 in amino acids: CAWSAQGNIQYF. The CDR3 nucleotides are TGTGCCTGGAGCGCTCAGGGAAACATTCAGTACTTC.

In the case of this clone: The junction differs from germline at one of its ends, possibly a read error. The genes are TRBV5-1 and TRBJ2-2, with 15 bases lining up with TRBD2. The CDR3 sequence is 18 residues long. Germline V gives CDR1 SGHRS, CDR2 YFSETQ. The CDR3 DNA follows: TGCGCCAGCAGCTTGTTGGGACTAGCGGGAGGCCCTAACGGGAAGCTGTTTTTT. Protein sequence: CASSLLGLAGGPNGKLFF.

The chain has TRBV19 and TRBJ1-5; the D is unclear. CDR1 is LNHDA and CDR2 is SQIVND in the germline V gene (reference sequence). The CDR3 runs 14 residues. Trimming cost V 6 bases and J 5 bases, with 14 bases left between them. CDR3 nucleotides: TGTGCCAGTAGCTTCTTTAAATCGGATCAGCCCCAGCATTTT. Translating gives CASSFFKSDQPQHF.

The V call is TRBV2, the J call TRBJ1-2, with TRBD1 as a possible D gene (6 bases). V dropped 6 bases and J dropped 4 bases, with 18 bases sitting between them. The CDR3 has 15 residues. Germline loops: CDR1 SNHLY, CDR2 FYNNEI. The CDR3, as DNA: TGTGCCAGCAGGAGGCAGCCAGGGGAGGGCTATGGCTACACCTTC. This gives the protein CASRRQPGEGYGYTF. Full variable domain (missing parts from reference TRBV2 and TRBJ1-2): EPEVTQTPSHQVTQMGQEVILRCVPISNHLYFYWYRQILGQKVEFLVSFYNNEISEKSEIFDDQFSVERPDGSNFTLKIRSTKLEDSAMYFCASRRQPGEGYGYTFGSGTRLTVV.

The CDR3 spells CASSVGRGHSLNTEAFF. CDR3 DNA sequence: TGTGCCAGCAGCGTAGGAAGGGGACACTCCTTGAACACTGAAGCTTTCTTT. The V call is TRBV9, the J call TRBJ1-1; possibly TRBD1 for D (6 bases). V was clipped by 0 bases and J by 0 bases, with 15 bases between them. Germline CDR1 and CDR2: SGDLS and YYNGEE. The CDR3 length is 17 residues.

Here the CDR3 reads CASSESFTYNEQFF. CDR3 sequence (DNA): TGTGCCAGCAGTGAATCCTTTACCTACAATGAGCAGTTCTTC. V and J are TRBV2 and TRBJ2-1; D is uncertain. Trimming cost V 2 bases and J 2 bases, with 7 bases left between them. This CDR3 spans 14 amino acids. Germline CDR1 and CDR2: SNHLY and FYNNEI.

This clone was recorded at least ten times. The chain is built from TRBV19 and TRBJ1-5; TRBD1 aligns across 10 bases. After removal of 5 bases from V and 4 bases from J, the junction contained 5 bases not matched to a gene. The length of the CDR3 is 15 residues. CDR1 is LNHDA, CDR2 SQIVND, per germline (reference sequence). CDR3 nucleotide sequence: TGTGCCAGTAGTCCCCGGGACAGGGGTAATCAGCCCCAGCATTTT. It specifies CASSPRDRGNQPQHF. The full variable domain, rest sourced from reference TRBV19 and TRBJ1-5, is DGGITQSPKYLFRKEGQNVTLSCEQNLNHDAMYWYRQDPGQGLRLIYYSQIVNDFQKGDIAEGYSVSREKKESFPLTVTSAQKNPTAFYLCASSPRDRGNQPQHFGDGTRLSIL.

This sequence joins TRBV27 and TRBJ2-1; 10 bases match TRBD2. The CDR3 has 15 amino acids. The V segment lost 5 bases and the J segment 9 bases; nucleotides outside the gene matches: 10. The V gene's germline CDR1 is MNHEY and CDR2 SMNVEV (reference sequence). CDR3 DNA sequence: TGTGCCAGCAGTCCTGGACTAGCGGTGGGGGGTGAGCAGTTCTTC. Amino acids: CASSPGLAVGGEQFF.